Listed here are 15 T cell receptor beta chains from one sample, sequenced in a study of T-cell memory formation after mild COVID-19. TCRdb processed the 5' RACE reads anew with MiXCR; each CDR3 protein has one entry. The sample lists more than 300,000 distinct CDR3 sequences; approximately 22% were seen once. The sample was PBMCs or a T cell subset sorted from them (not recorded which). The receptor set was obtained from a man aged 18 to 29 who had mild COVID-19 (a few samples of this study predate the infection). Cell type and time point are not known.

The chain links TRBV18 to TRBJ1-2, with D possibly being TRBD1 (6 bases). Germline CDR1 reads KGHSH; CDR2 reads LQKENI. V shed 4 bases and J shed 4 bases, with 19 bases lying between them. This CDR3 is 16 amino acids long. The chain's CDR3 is CASSLTDRRTGYGYTF. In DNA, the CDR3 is TGTGCCAGCTCACTAACCGACAGGCGAACTGGCTATGGCTACACCTTC. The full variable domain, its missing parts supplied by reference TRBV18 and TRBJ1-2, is NAGVMQNPRHLVRRRGQEARLRCSPMKGHSHVYWYRQLPEEGLKFMVYLQKENIIDESGMPKERFSAEFPKEGPSILRIQQVVRGDSAAYFCASSLTDRRTGYGYTFGSGTRLTVV.

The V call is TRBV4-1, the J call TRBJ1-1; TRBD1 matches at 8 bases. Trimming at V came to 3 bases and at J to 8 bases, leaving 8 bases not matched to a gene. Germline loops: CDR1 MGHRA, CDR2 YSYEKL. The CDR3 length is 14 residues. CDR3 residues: CASSQLQGGWEAFF. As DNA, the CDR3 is TGCGCCAGCAGCCAGTTACAGGGGGGCTGGGAAGCTTTCTTT.

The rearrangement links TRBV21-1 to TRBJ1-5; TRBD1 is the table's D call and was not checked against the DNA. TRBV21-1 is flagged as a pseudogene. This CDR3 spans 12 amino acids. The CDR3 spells CASSNRGQPQHF. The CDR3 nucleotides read TGTGCCAGCAGCAACCGGGGACAGCCCCAGCATTTT.

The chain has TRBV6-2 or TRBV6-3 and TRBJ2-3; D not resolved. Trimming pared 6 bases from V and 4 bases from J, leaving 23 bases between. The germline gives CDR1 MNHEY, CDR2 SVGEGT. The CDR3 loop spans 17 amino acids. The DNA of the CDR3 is TGTGCCAGCAGACCAATCGGACCCCTCAAATTCTCAGATACGCAGTATTTT. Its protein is CASRPIGPLKFSDTQYF.

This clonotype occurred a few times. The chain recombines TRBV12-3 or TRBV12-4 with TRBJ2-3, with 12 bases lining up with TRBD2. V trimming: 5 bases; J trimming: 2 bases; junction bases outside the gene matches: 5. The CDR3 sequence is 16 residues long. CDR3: CASSRLAGAFTDTQYF. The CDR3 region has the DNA TGTGCCAGCAGTCGACTAGCGGGGGCCTTCACAGATACGCAGTATTTT.

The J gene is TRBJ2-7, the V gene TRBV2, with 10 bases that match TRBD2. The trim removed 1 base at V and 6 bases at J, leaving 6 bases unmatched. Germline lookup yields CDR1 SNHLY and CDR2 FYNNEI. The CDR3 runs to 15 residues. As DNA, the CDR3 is TGTGCCAGCAGTGAAGACCCAGCGGGGGGGCGCGAGCAGTACTTC. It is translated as CASSEDPAGGREQYF.

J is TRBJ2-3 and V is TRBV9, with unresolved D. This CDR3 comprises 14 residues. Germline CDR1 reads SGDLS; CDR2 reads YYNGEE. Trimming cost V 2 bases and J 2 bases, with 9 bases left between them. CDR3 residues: CASSVNSYTDTQYF. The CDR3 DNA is TGTGCCAGCAGCGTTAACAGCTACACAGATACGCAGTATTTT.

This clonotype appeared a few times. DNA for the CDR3: TGTGCCACCAGCAGAGGGACAGGGAATGTGGGGGAGCTGTTTTTT. It encodes CATSRGTGNVGELFF. This chain uses TRBV15 with TRBJ2-2; 8 nucleotides match TRBD1. Germline V CDR1 and CDR2: LNHNV, YYDKDF (reference sequence). The CDR3 contains 15 residues. The V and J ends lost 1 base and 8 bases, in that order; junction bases with no gene match: 6.

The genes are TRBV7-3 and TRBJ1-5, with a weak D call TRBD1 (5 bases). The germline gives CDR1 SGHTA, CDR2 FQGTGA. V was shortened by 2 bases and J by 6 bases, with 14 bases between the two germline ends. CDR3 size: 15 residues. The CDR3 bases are TGTGCCAGCAGCTTAGGGCCCGGGACTGGTCAGCCCCAGCATTTT. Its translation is CASSLGPGTGQPQHF.

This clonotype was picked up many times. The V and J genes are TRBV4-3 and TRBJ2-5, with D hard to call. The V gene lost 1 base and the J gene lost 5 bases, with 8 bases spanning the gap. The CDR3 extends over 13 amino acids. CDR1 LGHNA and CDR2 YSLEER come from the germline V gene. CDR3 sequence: CASSQGASETQYF. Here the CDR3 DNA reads TGCGCCAGCAGCCAAGGTGCTTCGGAGACCCAGTACTTC.

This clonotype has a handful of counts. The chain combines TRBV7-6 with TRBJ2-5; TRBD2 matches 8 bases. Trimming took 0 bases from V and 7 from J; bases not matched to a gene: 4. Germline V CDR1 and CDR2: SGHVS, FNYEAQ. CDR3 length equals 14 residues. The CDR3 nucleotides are TGTGCCAGCAGCTTAGCGCGGCTAGCGGGGACCCAGTACTTC. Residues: CASSLARLAGTQYF.

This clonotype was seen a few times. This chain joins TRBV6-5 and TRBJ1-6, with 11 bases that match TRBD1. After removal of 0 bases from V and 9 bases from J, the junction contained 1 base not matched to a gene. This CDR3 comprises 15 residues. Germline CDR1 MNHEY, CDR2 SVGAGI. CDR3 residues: CASSYSGTGGSPLHF. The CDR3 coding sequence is TGTGCCAGCAGTTACTCGGGGACAGGGGGTTCACCCCTCCACTTT.

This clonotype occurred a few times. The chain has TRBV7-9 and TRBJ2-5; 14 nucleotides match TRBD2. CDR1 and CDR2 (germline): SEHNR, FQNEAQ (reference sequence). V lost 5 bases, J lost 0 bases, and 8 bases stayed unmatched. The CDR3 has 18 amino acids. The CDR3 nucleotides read TGTGCCAGCAGCCCAGGGACTAGCGGGGGCCCGTACCAAGAGACCCAGTACTTC. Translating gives CASSPGTSGGPYQETQYF.

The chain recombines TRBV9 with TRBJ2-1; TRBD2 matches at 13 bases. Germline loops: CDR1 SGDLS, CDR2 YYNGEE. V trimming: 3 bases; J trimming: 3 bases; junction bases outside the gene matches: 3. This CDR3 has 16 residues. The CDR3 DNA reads TGTGCCAGCAGCGGTCGACTAGCGGGGGGCTACAATGAGCAGTTCTTC. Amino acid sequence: CASSGRLAGGYNEQFF.

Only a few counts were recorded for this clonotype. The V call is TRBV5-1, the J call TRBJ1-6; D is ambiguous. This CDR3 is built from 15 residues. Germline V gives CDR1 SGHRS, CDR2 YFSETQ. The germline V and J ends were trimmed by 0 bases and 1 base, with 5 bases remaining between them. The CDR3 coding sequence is TGCGCCAGCAGCTTGGGCAGGTCCTATAATTCACCCCTCCACTTT. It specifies CASSLGRSYNSPLHF.